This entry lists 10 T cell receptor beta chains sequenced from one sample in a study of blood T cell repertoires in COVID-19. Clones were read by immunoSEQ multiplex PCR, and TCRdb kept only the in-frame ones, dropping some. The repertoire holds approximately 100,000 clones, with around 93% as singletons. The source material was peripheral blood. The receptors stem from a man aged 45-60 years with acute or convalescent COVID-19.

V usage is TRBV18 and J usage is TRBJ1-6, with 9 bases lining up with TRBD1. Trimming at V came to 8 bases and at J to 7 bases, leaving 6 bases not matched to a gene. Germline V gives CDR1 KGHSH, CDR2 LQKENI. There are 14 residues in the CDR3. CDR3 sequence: CASSRDRENSPLHF. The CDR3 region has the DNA TGTGCCAGCAGCCGGGACAGGGAAAATTCACCCCTCCACTTT.

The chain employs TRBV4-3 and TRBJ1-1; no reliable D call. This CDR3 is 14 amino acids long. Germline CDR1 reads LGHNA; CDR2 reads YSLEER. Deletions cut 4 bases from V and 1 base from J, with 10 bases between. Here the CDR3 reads CASSLWAANTEAFF. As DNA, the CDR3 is TGCGCCAGCAGCCTCTGGGCAGCGAACACTGAAGCTTTCTTT.

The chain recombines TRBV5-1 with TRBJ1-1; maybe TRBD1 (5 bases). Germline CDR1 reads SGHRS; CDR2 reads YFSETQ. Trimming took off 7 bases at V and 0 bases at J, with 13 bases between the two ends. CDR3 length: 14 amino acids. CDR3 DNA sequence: TGCGCCAGCTCGGAGGGACGCATGAACACTGAAGCTTTCTTT. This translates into CASSEGRMNTEAFF.

This CDR3 reads CASSLTGPGNYGYTF. CDR3 sequence (DNA): TGTGCCAGCAGCTTGACGGGTCCGGGTAACTATGGCTACACCTTC. J is TRBJ1-2 and V is TRBV11-2; D not certain. V lost 3 bases to trimming and J lost 1 base, with 12 bases between them. From germline, CDR1 is SGHAT and CDR2 FQNNGV. The CDR3 covers 15 residues. The variable domain in full, with the rest retrieved from reference TRBV11-2 and TRBJ1-2, is EAGVAQSPRYKIIEKRQSVAFWCNPISGHATLYWYQQILGQGPKLLIQFQNNGVVDDSQLPKDRFSAERLKGVDSTLKIQPAKLEDSAVYLCASSLTGPGNYGYTFGSGTRLTVV.

The CDR3 loop reads CASSLESGGHYEQYF. The CDR3, as DNA: TGCGCCAGCAGCTTGGAGAGCGGGGGCCACTACGAGCAGTACTTC. The V gene is TRBV5-1, the J gene TRBJ2-7; 8 bases match TRBD2. This CDR3 is built from 15 residues. J was trimmed by 3 bases and V by 0 bases; bases with no gene match: 5. The germline V gene encodes CDR1 SGHRS and CDR2 YFSETQ.

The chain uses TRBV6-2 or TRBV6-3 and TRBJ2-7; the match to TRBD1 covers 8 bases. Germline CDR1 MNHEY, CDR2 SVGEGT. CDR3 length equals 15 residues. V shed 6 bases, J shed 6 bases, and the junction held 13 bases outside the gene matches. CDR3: CASSPPDRGSFEQYF. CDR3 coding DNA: TGTGCCAGCAGCCCCCCAGACAGGGGATCGTTCGAGCAGTACTTC.

CDR3 protein: CASSPGQGQQPQHF. The CDR3 DNA sequence: TGTGCCAGCTCACCAGGACAGGGCCAACAGCCCCAGCATTTT. The V call is TRBV18, the J call TRBJ1-5; 8 nucleotides align to TRBD1. CDR3 length equals 14 residues. V lost 2 bases, J lost 7 bases, and 4 bases stayed unmatched. Germline values: CDR1 KGHSH, CDR2 LQKENI.

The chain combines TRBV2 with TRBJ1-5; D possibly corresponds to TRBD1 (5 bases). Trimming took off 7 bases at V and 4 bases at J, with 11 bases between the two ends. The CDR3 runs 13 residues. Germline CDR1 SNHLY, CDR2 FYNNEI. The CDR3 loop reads CASKQAKNQPQHF. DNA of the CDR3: TGTGCCAGCAAACAGGCAAAAAATCAGCCCCAGCATTTT.

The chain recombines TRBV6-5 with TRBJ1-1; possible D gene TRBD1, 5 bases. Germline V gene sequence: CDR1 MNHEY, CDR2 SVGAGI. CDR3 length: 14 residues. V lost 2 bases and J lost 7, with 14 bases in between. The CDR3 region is CASSYGRDWYEAFF. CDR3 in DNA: TGTGCCAGCAGTTACGGCAGGGACTGGTATGAAGCTTTCTTT.

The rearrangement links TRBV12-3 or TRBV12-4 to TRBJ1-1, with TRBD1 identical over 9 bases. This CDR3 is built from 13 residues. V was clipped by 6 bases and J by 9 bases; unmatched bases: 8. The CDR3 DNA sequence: TGTGCCAGCAGAACGAGCGGACAGGGGAAAGCTTTCTTT. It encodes CASRTSGQGKAFF.